Given below is one TCR beta chain in context. Its antigen is unidentified. TCR beta CDR3 region amplification was performed from RNA transcripts. Carried out on the TCR CDR3, a first-round RT-PCR used the HTBI primer set. TCRdb re-called the multiplex PCR reads through MiXCR, storing one row per CDR3 protein. Here the sample spans roughly 500,000 distinct CDR3 sequences, about 24% being singletons. The CDR3 extends over 15 amino acids. Per the germline V gene, CDR1 is KGHSH and CDR2 is LQKENI. V was pared by 1 base and J by 4 bases, with 13 bases between. Ophthalmopathy patients had moderate-to-severe active disease, CAS ≥3, NOSPECS ≥4, and disease duration under 3 months. PBMCs were collected from a roughly 9.7 ml volume of fresh peripheral blood. This entry belongs to a study of T cells in Graves' hyperthyroidism and ophthalmopathy. Study at large: Peripheral blood was collected at initial diagnosis, before any treatment.

Findings and caveats of the study: Ophthalmopathy prediction by the model preceded onset by a median about 6.3 months.

The sequencing input was blood. This receptor was taken from a woman aged 30 to 39 with Graves' ophthalmopathy. The rearrangement links TRBV18 to TRBJ2-5, with D unresolved. In DNA form, the CDR3 reads TGTGCCAGCTCACCACGCGATGAAATCCTAGAGACCCAGTACTTC. As protein: CASSPRDEILETQYF.